This T cell receptor beta chain was recovered during a study of blood T cell repertoires in COVID-19. The method was immunoSEQ multiplex PCR; TCRdb's version includes in-frame clones alone and lacks a portion of them. The data show under 50,000 clones, with 89% seen just once and around 16% held by the top ten. Germline lookup yields CDR1 LGHDT and CDR2 YNNKEL (reference sequence). V dropped 3 bases and J dropped 1 base, with 6 bases sitting between them. CDR3 length: 14 amino acids. This clonotype was sampled from a man aged 65 to 79 with active COVID-19. The sample taken for sequencing was peripheral blood. The chain couples TRBV3-1 (or the pseudogene TRBV3-2) to TRBJ1-4; D is ambiguous. CDR3 nucleotide sequence: TGTGCCAGCAGCCACCTAGGAACTAATGAAAAACTGTTTTTT. The encoded protein is CASSHLGTNEKLFF.